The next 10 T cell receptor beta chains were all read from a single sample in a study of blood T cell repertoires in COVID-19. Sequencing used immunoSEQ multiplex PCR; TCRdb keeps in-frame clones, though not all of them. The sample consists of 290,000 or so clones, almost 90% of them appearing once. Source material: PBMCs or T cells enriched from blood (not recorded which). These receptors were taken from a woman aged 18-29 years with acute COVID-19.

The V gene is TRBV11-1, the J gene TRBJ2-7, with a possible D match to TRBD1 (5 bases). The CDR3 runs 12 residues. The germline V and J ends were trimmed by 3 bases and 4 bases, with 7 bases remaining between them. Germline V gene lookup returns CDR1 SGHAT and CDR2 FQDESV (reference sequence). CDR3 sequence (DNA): TGTGCCAGCAGCTTGGCAGGGTACGAGCAGTACTTC. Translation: CASSLAGYEQYF.

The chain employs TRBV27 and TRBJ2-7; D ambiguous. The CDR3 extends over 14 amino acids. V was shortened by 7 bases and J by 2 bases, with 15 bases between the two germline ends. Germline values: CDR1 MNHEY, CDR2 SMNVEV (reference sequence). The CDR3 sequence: CASTLTPFAYEQYF. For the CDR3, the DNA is TGTGCCAGCACCCTCACTCCCTTCGCCTACGAGCAGTACTTC.

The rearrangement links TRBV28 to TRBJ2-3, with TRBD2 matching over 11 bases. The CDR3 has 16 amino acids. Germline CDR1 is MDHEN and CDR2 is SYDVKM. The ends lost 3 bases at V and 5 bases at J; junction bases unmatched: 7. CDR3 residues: CASSFLLAGGVDTQYF. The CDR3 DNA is TGTGCCAGCAGTTTCCTTCTAGCGGGAGGAGTAGATACGCAGTATTTT.

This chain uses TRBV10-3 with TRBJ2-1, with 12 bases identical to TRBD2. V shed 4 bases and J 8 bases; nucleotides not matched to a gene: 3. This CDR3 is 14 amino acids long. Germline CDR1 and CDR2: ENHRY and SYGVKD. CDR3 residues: CAISGLAGDYEQFF. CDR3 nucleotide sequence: TGTGCCATCAGTGGACTAGCGGGAGACTATGAGCAGTTCTTC.

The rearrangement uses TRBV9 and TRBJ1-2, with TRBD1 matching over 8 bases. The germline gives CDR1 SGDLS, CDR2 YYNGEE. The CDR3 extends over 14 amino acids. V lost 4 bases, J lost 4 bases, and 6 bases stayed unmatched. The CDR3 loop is CASSQAGGLYGYTF. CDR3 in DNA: TGTGCCAGCAGCCAGGCAGGGGGCCTCTATGGCTACACCTTC. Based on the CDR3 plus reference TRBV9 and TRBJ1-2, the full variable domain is DSGVTQTPKHLITATGQRVTLRCSPRSGDLSVYWYQQSLDQGLQFLIQYYNGEERAKGNILERFSAQQFPDLHSELNLSSLELGDSALYFCASSQAGGLYGYTFGSGTRLTVV.

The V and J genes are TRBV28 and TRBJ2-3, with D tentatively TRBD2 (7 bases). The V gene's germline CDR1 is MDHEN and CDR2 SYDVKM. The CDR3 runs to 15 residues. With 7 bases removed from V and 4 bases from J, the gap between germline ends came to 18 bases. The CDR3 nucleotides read TGTGCCAGCACCCCGGGGGGCCCTCCTTCAGATACGCAGTATTTT. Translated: CASTPGGPPSDTQYF.

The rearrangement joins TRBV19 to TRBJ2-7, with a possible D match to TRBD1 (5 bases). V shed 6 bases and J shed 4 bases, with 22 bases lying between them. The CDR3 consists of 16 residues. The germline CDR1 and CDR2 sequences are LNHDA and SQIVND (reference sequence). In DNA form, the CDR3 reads TGTGCCAGTAGGAGAAGCCGACAGTCAGAACCTTACGAGCAGTACTTC. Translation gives CASRRSRQSEPYEQYF.

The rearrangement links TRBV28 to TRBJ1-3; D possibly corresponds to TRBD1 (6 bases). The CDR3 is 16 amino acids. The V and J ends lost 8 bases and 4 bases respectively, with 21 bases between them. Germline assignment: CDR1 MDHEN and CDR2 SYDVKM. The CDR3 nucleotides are TGTGCCAGCCTAAGTTGGGGGGGGCCCGAGGGAAACACCATATATTTT. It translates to CASLSWGGPEGNTIYF. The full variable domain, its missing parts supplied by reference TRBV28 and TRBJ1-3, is DVKVTQSSRYLVKRTGEKVFLECVQDMDHENMFWYRQDPGLGLRLIYFSYDVKMKEKGDIPEGYSVSREKKERFSLILESASTNQTSMYLCASLSWGGPEGNTIYFGEGSWLTVV.

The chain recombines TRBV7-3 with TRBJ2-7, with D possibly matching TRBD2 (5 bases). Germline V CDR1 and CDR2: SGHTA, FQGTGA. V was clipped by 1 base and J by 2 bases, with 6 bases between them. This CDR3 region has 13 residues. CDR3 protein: CASSLNGAYEQYF. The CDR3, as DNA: TGTGCCAGCAGCTTAAACGGGGCCTACGAGCAGTACTTC. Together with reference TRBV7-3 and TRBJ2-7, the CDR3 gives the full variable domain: GAGVSQTPSNKVTEKGKYVELRCDPISGHTALYWYRQSLGQGPEFLIYFQGTGAADDSGLPNDRFFAVRPEGSVSTLKIQRTERGDSAVYLCASSLNGAYEQYFGPGTRLTVT.

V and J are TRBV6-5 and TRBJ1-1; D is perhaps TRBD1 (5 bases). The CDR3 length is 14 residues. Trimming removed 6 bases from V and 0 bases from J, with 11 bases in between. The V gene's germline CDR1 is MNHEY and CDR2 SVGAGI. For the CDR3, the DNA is TGTGCCAGCAGGCGTTGGGGCATGAACACTGAAGCTTTCTTT. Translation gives CASRRWGMNTEAFF.